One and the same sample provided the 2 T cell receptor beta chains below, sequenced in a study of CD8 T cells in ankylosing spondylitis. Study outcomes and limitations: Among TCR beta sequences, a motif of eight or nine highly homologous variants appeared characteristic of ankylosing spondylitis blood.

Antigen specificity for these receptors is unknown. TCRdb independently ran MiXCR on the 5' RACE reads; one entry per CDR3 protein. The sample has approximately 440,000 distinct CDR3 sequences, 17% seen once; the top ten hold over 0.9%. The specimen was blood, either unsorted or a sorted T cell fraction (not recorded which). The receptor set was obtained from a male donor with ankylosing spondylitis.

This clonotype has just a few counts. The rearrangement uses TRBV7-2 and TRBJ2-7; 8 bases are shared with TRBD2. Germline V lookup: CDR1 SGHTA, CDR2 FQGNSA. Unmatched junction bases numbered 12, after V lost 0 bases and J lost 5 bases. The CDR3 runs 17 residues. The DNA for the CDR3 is TGTGCCAGCAGCTTAGCGCCCCCGGGCGGGAGGTATAACGAGCAGTACTTC. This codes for CASSLAPPGGRYNEQYF.

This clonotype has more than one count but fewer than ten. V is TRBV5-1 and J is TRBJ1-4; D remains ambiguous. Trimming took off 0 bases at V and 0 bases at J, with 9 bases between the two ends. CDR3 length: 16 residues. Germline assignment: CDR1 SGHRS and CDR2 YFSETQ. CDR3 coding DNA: TGCGCCAGCAGCTTGGCGGCAGTCACAACTAATGAAAAACTGTTTTTT. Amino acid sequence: CASSLAAVTTNEKLFF.